This is a list of T cell receptor beta chains from one sample in a study of cytomegalovirus exposure and HLA in healthy donors. TCRdb's copy holds only in-frame clones and misses some; the assay was immunoSEQ multiplex PCR. The repertoire has around 130,000 clones, about 76% of them found once; the top ten carry 5.5% to 8.5%. What was sequenced was PBMCs. These receptor sequences come from a middle-aged man in good health and CMV-seropositive. Both conserved end residues are part of each CDR3. The D gene is left open where the match is weak.

v_gene,d_gene,j_gene,CDR3aa
TRBV7-9,NA,TRBJ2-7,CASSFNNNEQYF
TRBV28,NA,TRBJ1-2,CASSPPVYGYTF
TRBV5-4,TRBD1,TRBJ1-1,CASSSGDRQNTEAFF
TRBV7-9,TRBD1,TRBJ2-5,CASSPGQALGETQYF
TRBV13,NA,TRBJ1-1,CASSLARLYTEAFF
TRBV19,TRBD1,TRBJ2-2,CASSMRQGVLIRELFF
TRBV13,NA,TRBJ1-5,CASSFSGKSQPQHF
TRBV5-4,TRBD2,TRBJ2-3,CASRPKAGGRSTDTQYF
TRBV28,NA,TRBJ1-2,CASSQSGSNYGYTF
TRBV9,TRBD2,TRBJ2-1,CASSVVATSGRDNEQFF
TRBV7-2,NA,TRBJ1-5,CASSGGREAYQPQHF
TRBV6-6,NA,TRBJ2-3,CASSLVDTQYF
TRBV25-1,NA,TRBJ2-7,CASSVLSEQYF
TRBV9,TRBD2,TRBJ2-5,CASSVVTSGVIETQYF
TRBV6-1,TRBD1,TRBJ2-5,CASRTGQGETQYF
TRBV29-1,TRBD1,TRBJ1-2,CSVGTGGNYGYTF
TRBV10-2,TRBD2,NA,CASTTLGGANEQYF
TRBV13,NA,TRBJ2-3,CASSLGTGRYGGLNSTRNTQYF
TRBV6-1,NA,TRBJ2-1,CASLTVNQGTEQFF
TRBV27,NA,TRBJ1-2,CASKTGPGGYTF
TRBV10-3,TRBD1,TRBJ2-7,CAISDPRRQGLYEQYF
TRBV10-1,NA,TRBJ2-7,CASSAVYEQYF
TRBV2,TRBD1,TRBJ1-2,CASTWTGDVYGYTF
TRBV7-8,TRBD1,TRBJ1-6,CASSLGRTGGNSPLHF
TRBV7-9,NA,NA,CASSPQGTPSYEQYF
TRBV10-3,TRBD2,TRBJ2-7,CAIKRASGYEQYF
TRBV28,TRBD1,TRBJ1-2,CASSLTGQGANYGYTF
TRBV28,TRBD1,TRBJ1-2,CASSGSGQGLYGYTF
TRBV2,TRBD2,TRBJ2-1,CASSDRLAGVRFF
TRBV7-6,TRBD2,TRBJ2-1,CASSLASGVWDQFF
TRBV18,NA,TRBJ2-2,CASSRSTGNTGELFF
TRBV21-1,NA,TRBJ1-3,CASSKGGQGAGNTIYF
TRBV12-5,NA,TRBJ2-3,CASGLRGGSTDTQYF
TRBV12-2,NA,TRBJ1-5,CASRLKRNQPQHF
TRBV19,TRBD1,TRBJ2-1,CASSIGVTGWEQFF
TRBV7-2,TRBD2,TRBJ2-7,CASSRSSGGRYYEQYF
TRBV7-2,NA,TRBJ2-3,CASSPPTTRGNTQYF
TRBV6-1,TRBD2,TRBJ2-7,CASLKTSGSCEQYF
TRBV11-2,NA,TRBJ2-3,CASSLAGPSTDTQYF
TRBV11-2,NA,TRBJ1-2,CASSSLGQHYGYTF
TRBV2,NA,TRBJ1-1,CASRDWTEAFF
TRBV28,NA,TRBJ2-3,CASSSGGSATTQYF
TRBV27,TRBD1,TRBJ1-1,CASSLKGGQGSTEAFF
TRBV7-6,TRBD1,TRBJ1-4,CASSLEDRGNEKLFF
TRBV28,NA,TRBJ1-5,CASSLPGLQPQHF
TRBV2,NA,TRBJ1-5,CASSEGDINQPQHF
TRBV27,NA,TRBJ1-5,CASSPLGTTVAGNQPQHF
TRBV10-2,TRBD1,TRBJ2-3,CASRMDRDTDTQYF
TRBV7-2,NA,TRBJ2-2,CASSPVRGPKGGGELFF
TRBV19,NA,TRBJ1-5,CASLSQNRNQPQHF
TRBV27,TRBD1,TRBJ1-2,CASSFRQGANGYTF
TRBV7-8,NA,TRBJ2-7,CASSLSTGPYEQYF
TRBV18,TRBD1,TRBJ1-1,CASSRDRGFFGEAFF
TRBV5-1,NA,TRBJ1-2,CASSPSDSRDGYTF
TRBV5-6,NA,TRBJ1-5,CASGLGARGNQPQHF
TRBV10-3,NA,TRBJ2-2,CAISESQQYTGELFF
TRBV15,NA,TRBJ2-1,CATSRIILAPEQFF
TRBV9,NA,TRBJ1-1,CASSVGDEDTEAFF
TRBV5-4,NA,TRBJ2-3,CASSFDFGSTDTQYF